The entry below gives a single T cell receptor beta chain sequence along with its context. What it binds is not known. This CDR3 region has 12 residues. With 4 bases removed from V and 1 base from J, the gap between germline ends came to 7 bases. CDR1 is SQVTM and CDR2 is ANQGSEA in the germline V gene. The sample comes from a study of cytomegalovirus exposure and HLA in healthy donors. Vbeta (60) and Jbeta (13) primers were used in the PCR. Profiled with immunoSEQ multiplex PCR; TCRdb holds only in-frame clones, not every one. The repertoire holds around 180,000 clones, with almost 85% as singletons. The study's findings and limits: Presence/absence analysis assumed near-uniform sequencing depth across donors. The authors reported that TCR beta sequences could predict HLA-A and HLA-B alleles. These predictions were accurate for most subjects in the first cohort.

Sequencing was performed on PBMCs. The chain is built from TRBV29-1 and TRBJ1-1, with D hard to call. This sequence was found in a girl between 10 and 17 years old in good health and CMV-seropositive. The chain's CDR3 is CSVVGRNTEAFF. In DNA, the CDR3 is TGCAGCGTTGTCGGGAGGAACACTGAAGCTTTCTTT.